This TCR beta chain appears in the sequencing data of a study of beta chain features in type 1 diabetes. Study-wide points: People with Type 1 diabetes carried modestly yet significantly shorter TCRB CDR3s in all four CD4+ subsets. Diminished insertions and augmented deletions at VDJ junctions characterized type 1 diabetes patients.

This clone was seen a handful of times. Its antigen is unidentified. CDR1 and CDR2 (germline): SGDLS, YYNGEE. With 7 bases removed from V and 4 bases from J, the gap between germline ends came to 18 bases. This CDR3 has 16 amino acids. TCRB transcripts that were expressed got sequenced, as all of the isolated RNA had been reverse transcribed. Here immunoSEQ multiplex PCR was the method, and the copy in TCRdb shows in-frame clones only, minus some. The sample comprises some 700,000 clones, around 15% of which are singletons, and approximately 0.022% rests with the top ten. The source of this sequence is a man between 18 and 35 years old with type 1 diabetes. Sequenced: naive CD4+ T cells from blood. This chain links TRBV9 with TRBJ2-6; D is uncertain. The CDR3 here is CASDKDRVHGANVLTF. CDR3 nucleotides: TGTGCCAGCGATAAAGATAGGGTGCACGGGGCCAACGTCCTGACTTTC.